This T cell receptor (beta chain) was identified in a study of sequential checkpoint blockade in melanoma. This table comes from immunoSEQ multiplex PCR, and its TCRdb copy is limited to in-frame clones, with some not included. The sample yields about 6,300 clones, 19% seen once. V was trimmed by 3 bases and J by 2 bases, leaving 7 bases between them. CDR1 LNHDA and CDR2 SQIVND come from the germline V gene (reference sequence). This CDR3 is 13 amino acids long. This clone is classed as medium-sized (0.01 to 0.1%). Treatment: randomized to nivolumab then ipilimumab (arm A) or the reverse (arm B). This receptor was obtained from a human donor with melanoma. The V gene is TRBV19, the J gene TRBJ1-1; D is unclear. This material consisted of tumor tissue (inferred from file names), taken from a patient given nivolumab and ipilimumab in sequence. The CDR3 is CASSIASNTEAFF. The CDR3 DNA reads as TGTGCCAGTAGTATTGCGTCCAACACTGAAGCTTTCTTT.